A selection of T cell receptor beta chains follows, all from one sample in a study of blood T cells in healthy people across ages. From the 5' RACE reads, TCRdb called clonotypes with MiXCR, one entry per CDR3 protein. This table has around 1.5 million distinct CDR3 sequences, roughly 32% appearing once. The sequenced sample consisted of blood. The receptors derive from a woman under 40 in good health. Both conserved end residues are part of each CDR3. D genes are given only for firm matches. For some rows the clone size is stated as once, few or many, or as a class when expanded; others skip it.

v_gene	j_gene	d_gene	abundance	CDR3aa	CDR3nt
TRBV5-6	TRBJ1-4	.	.	CASSSLGDANNEKLFF	TGTGCCAGCAGCTCACTAGGGGACGCTAATAATGAAAAACTGTTTTTT
TRBV7-8	TRBJ1-5	.	.	CASSLEPSGEYSNQPQHF	TGTGCCAGCAGCTTAGAGCCCTCCGGGGAGTATAGCAATCAGCCCCAGCATTTT
TRBV18	TRBJ2-7	.	.	CASSPDSGEDGYPYEQYF	TGTGCCAGCTCACCAGACTCCGGGGAAGACGGGTACCCCTACGAGCAGTACTTC
TRBV14	TRBJ2-4	TRBD1	.	CASSQVSGTGGEEPRNIQYF	TGTGCCAGCAGTCAGGTCAGCGGGACAGGGGGCGAGGAGCCAAGAAACATTCAGTACTTC
TRBV20-1	TRBJ1-5	.	few	CSARTVNQPQHF	TGCAGTGCTAGGACAGTAAATCAGCCCCAGCATTTT
TRBV20-1	TRBJ1-1	.	few	CSARDRGGGAEAFF	TGCAGTGCTAGAGATAGGGGGGGGGGCGCTGAAGCTTTCTTT
TRBV29-1	TRBJ1-1	TRBD1	.	CSVVDRGNTEAFF	TGCAGCGTTGTCGACAGGGGGAACACTGAAGCTTTCTTT
TRBV3-1	TRBJ2-7	TRBD1	few	CASRRQGVIYEQYF	TGTGCCAGCAGACGACAGGGGGTCATATACGAGCAGTACTTC
TRBV20-1	TRBJ2-2	.	.	CSASEPPNTGERFF	TGCAGTGCTAGTGAACCGCCGAACACCGGGGAGCGGTTTTTT
TRBV28	TRBJ2-4	.	.	CASSSPRTSYGQYF	TGTGCCAGCAGCTCCCCCCGGACTTCCTACGGGCAGTACTTC
TRBV20-1	TRBJ2-3	TRBD2	few	CSAAGGKSTDTQYF	TGCAGTGCGGCGGGGGGGAAAAGCACAGATACGCAGTATTTT
TRBV4-1	TRBJ2-5	TRBD2	few	CASSPSPRYSGALPAVQETQYF	TGCGCCAGCAGCCCCTCCCCAAGATATAGCGGGGCCCTACCGGCGGTCCAAGAGACCCAGTACTTC
TRBV5-1	TRBJ2-3	TRBD2	.	CASSLGGTTSGTQYF	TGCGCCAGCAGCTTGGGCGGGACTACATCGGGTACGCAGTATTTT
TRBV29-1	TRBJ2-7	.	.	CSVEEGFPGEQYF	TGCAGCGTTGAAGAAGGGTTTCCAGGCGAGCAGTACTTC
TRBV7-2	TRBJ2-7	.	few	CASRPGPDSYEQYF	TGTGCCAGCAGGCCGGGCCCCGACTCCTACGAGCAGTACTTC
TRBV6-5	TRBJ2-5	TRBD2	.	CASRLAAQGTQYF	TGTGCCAGCAGGCTAGCGGCTCAGGGGACCCAGTACTTC
TRBV28	TRBJ1-1	.	.	CASSFRGGVYTEAFF	TGTGCCAGCAGTTTCCGAGGGGGTGTCTACACTGAAGCTTTCTTT
TRBV20-1	TRBJ1-1	.	many	CSARGLQDTEAFF	TGCAGTGCTAGAGGCCTGCAGGACACTGAAGCTTTCTTT
TRBV2	TRBJ1-2	.	.	CASSDDGSYGYTF	TGTGCCAGCAGTGATGATGGTAGTTATGGCTACACCTTC
TRBV3-1	TRBJ2-7	.	.	CASSRGRGEEQYF	TGTGCCAGCAGCCGCGGCCGAGGGGAGGAGCAGTACTTC
TRBV30	TRBJ2-6	.	.	CAWSEISGANVLTF	TGTGCCTGGAGTGAAATCTCTGGGGCCAACGTCCTGACTTTC
TRBV5-1	TRBJ2-1	TRBD2	.	CASTPGGGGGTYNEQFF	TGCGCCAGCACCCCCGGGGGGGGCGGTGGAACCTACAATGAGCAGTTCTTC
TRBV6-1	TRBJ2-3	TRBD2	.	CASSERGGSDTQYF	TGTGCCAGCAGTGAAAGGGGAGGGTCAGATACGCAGTATTTT
TRBV5-1	TRBJ2-5	TRBD2	.	CASRGRGRASETQYF	TGCGCCAGCCGGGGTCGGGGGAGGGCTTCAGAGACCCAGTACTTC
TRBV2	TRBJ2-2	TRBD1	.	CASSDRQGASGELFF	TGTGCCAGCAGTGACAGACAGGGGGCAAGCGGGGAGCTGTTTTTT
TRBV10-3	TRBJ2-5	TRBD2	many	CAISGDSGGETQYF	TGTGCCATCAGTGGTGATAGCGGGGGTGAGACCCAGTACTTC
TRBV20-1	TRBJ2-5	.	.	CSATGAGANQETQYF	TGCAGTGCTACGGGGGCGGGAGCCAACCAAGAGACCCAGTACTTC
TRBV2	TRBJ2-2	TRBD2	.	CASSGGLAGSTGERFF	TGTGCCAGCAGTGGGGGACTAGCGGGGAGCACCGGGGAGCGGTTTTTT